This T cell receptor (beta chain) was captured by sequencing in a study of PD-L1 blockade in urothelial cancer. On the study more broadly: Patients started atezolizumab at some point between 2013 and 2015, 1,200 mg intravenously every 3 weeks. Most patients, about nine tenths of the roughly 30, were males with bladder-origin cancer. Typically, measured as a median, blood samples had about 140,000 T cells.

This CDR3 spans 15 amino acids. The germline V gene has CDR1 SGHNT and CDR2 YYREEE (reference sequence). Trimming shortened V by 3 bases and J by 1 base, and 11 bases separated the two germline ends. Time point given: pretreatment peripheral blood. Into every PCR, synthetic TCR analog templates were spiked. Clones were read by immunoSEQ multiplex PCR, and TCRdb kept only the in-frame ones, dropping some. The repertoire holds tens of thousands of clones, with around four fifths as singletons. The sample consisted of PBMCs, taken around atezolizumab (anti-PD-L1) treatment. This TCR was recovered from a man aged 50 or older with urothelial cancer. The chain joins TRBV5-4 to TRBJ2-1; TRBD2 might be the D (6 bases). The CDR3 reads CASSSSRGSYNEQFF. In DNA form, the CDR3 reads TGTGCCAGCAGCTCCTCCCGGGGGTCCTACAATGAGCAGTTCTTC.